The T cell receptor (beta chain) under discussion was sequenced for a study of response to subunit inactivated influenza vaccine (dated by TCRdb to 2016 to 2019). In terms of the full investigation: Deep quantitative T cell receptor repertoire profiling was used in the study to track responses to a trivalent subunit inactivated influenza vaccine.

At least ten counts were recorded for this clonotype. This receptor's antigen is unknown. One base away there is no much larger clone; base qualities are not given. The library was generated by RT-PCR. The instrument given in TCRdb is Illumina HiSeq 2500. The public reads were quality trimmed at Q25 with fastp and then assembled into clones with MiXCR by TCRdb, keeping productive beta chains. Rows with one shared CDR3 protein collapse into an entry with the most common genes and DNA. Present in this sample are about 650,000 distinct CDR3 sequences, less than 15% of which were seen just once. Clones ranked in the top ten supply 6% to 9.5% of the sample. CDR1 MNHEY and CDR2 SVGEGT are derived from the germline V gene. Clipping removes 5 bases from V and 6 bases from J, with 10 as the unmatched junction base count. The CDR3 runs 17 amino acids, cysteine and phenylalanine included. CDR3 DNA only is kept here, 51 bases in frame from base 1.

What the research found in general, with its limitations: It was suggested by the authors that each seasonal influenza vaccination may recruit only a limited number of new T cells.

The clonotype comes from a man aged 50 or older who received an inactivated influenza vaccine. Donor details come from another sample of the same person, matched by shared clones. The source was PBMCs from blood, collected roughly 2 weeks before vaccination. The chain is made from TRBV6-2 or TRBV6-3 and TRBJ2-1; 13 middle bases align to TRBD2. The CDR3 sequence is CASSVGLAGIRGNEQFF. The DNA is TGTGCCAGCAGTGTGGGACTAGCGGGAATTAGAGGCAATGAGCAGTTCTTC.